The following is a T cell receptor beta chain sequence with its context. As yet, its antigen is unknown. Germline CDR1 reads MDHEN; CDR2 reads SYDVKM. V lost 3 bases to trimming and J lost 5 bases, with 11 bases between them. The CDR3 has 14 amino acids. The assay was immunoSEQ multiplex PCR, and TCRdb's table has in-frame clones only and misses some. The table lists about 70,000 clones, approximately 90% of them singletons. This record comes from a study of OX40 agonist ivuxolimab in advanced cancers. As for the study in general: The patients' treatment was ivuxolimab, an agonistic anti-OX40 (CD134) antibody. Patients with hepatocellular carcinoma, melanoma, renal cell or head and neck cancer made up the dose-escalation patients. At 82.7% male, the cohort had a mean age of around 56 years, ranging from roughly 23 to 80. The study's findings and limits: Low clonal expansion, among the lowest seen, marked partial responders at 0.1-3.0 mg/kg.

Sample: CD4+ or CD8+ T cells sorted from blood, taken in a trial of the OX40 agonist ivuxolimab. The sequence was collected from an adult with an advanced solid tumor such as melanoma, head and neck, liver or kidney cancer. V and J are TRBV28 and TRBJ2-1; D not resolved. DNA for the CDR3: TGTGCCAGCAGTTTTATCTATAGGAACAATGAGCAGTTCTTC. Protein sequence: CASSFIYRNNEQFF.